These 17 T cell receptor beta chains were sequenced from one sample in a study of blood T cell repertoires in COVID-19. This table comes from immunoSEQ multiplex PCR, and its TCRdb copy is limited to in-frame clones, with some not included. The repertoire holds 300,000 to 350,000 clones, with approximately 90% as singletons. The specimen sequenced was PBMCs or T cells enriched from blood (not recorded which). Receptors were obtained from a woman aged 18 to 35 who had recovered from COVID-19.

This chain uses TRBV7-3 with TRBJ2-2; D might be TRBD1 (5 bases). Germline CDR1 is SGHTA and CDR2 is FQGTGA. There are 16 residues in the CDR3. V lost 3 bases and J lost 1, with 12 bases in between. CDR3 in DNA: TGTGCCAGCAGCTTCTCCGACAGTCGGAACACCGGGGAGCTGTTTTTT. Residues: CASSFSDSRNTGELFF.

V is TRBV18 and J is TRBJ1-5; the match to TRBD1 covers 8 bases. The V and J ends lost 6 bases and 1 base, in that order; junction bases with no gene match: 8. Germline CDR1 reads KGHSH; CDR2 reads LQKENI. The length of the CDR3 is 16 residues. The CDR3 reads CASSRGQGASNQPQHF. The CDR3 bases are TGTGCCAGCTCCAGGGGGCAGGGGGCAAGCAATCAGCCCCAGCATTTT.

The chain combines TRBV28 with TRBJ2-3; D possibly corresponds to TRBD1 (6 bases). This CDR3 contains 15 residues. Trimming removed 9 bases at V and 6 bases at J, with 22 bases between. Germline V lookup: CDR1 MDHEN, CDR2 SYDVKM. The CDR3 DNA follows: TGTGCCAGTAACAGGGCTAATTATGTAGGGGATACGCAGTATTTT. Translated, it gives CASNRANYVGDTQYF. The whole variable domain, remainder taken from reference TRBV28 and TRBJ2-3, is DVKVTQSSRYLVKRTGEKVFLECVQDMDHENMFWYRQDPGLGLRLIYFSYDVKMKEKGDIPEGYSVSREKKERFSLILESASTNQTSMYLCASNRANYVGDTQYFGPGTRLTVL.

The chain has TRBV11-2 and TRBJ2-1; D gene ambiguous. From germline, CDR1 is SGHAT and CDR2 FQNNGV. V was trimmed by 1 base and J by 4 bases, leaving 5 bases between them. The length of the CDR3 is 13 residues. This CDR3 is CASSLVLYNEQFF. CDR3 sequence (DNA): TGTGCCAGCAGCTTAGTCCTTTACAATGAGCAGTTCTTC. Complete variable domain (other parts from reference TRBV11-2 and TRBJ2-1): EAGVAQSPRYKIIEKRQSVAFWCNPISGHATLYWYQQILGQGPKLLIQFQNNGVVDDSQLPKDRFSAERLKGVDSTLKIQPAKLEDSAVYLCASSLVLYNEQFFGPGTRLTVL.

This clone has only a few counts. The chain uses TRBV7-2 and TRBJ2-5; 7 bases map to TRBD1. CDR1 and CDR2 from the germline V gene are SGHTA and FQGNSA. The CDR3 runs 14 residues. V shed 5 bases and J 2 bases; nucleotides not matched to a gene: 5. The DNA of the CDR3 is TGTGCCAGCAGCCCTCAGACAGGGCAAGAGACCCAGTACTTC. The encoded protein is CASSPQTGQETQYF.

The chain couples TRBV28 to TRBJ1-4, with 8 bases fitting TRBD1. V gave up 3 bases and J gave up 4 bases; unmatched junction bases: 1. The CDR3 spans 14 residues. Germline-derived CDR1 and CDR2 are MDHEN and SYDVKM. CDR3 residues: CASSLTGDNEKLFF. For the CDR3, the DNA is TGTGCCAGCAGTTTGACAGGGGATAATGAAAAACTGTTTTTT. The whole variable domain, filled in from reference TRBV28 and TRBJ1-4, reads DVKVTQSSRYLVKRTGEKVFLECVQDMDHENMFWYRQDPGLGLRLIYFSYDVKMKEKGDIPEGYSVSREKKERFSLILESASTNQTSMYLCASSLTGDNEKLFFGSGTQLSVL.

V usage is TRBV2 and J usage is TRBJ2-3, with D maybe TRBD2 (7 bases). The germline gives CDR1 SNHLY, CDR2 FYNNEI. V was clipped by 7 bases and J by 6 bases, with 11 bases between them. The CDR3 length is 12 residues. CDR3 in DNA: TGTGCCAGCACCCGGGGGGCCGATACGCAGTATTTT. Encoded protein: CASTRGADTQYF.

V is TRBV15 and J is TRBJ2-2; the D is unclear. V lost 0 bases and J lost 6, with 5 bases in between. The CDR3 contains 13 residues. Germline assignment: CDR1 LNHNV and CDR2 YYDKDF (reference sequence). DNA for the CDR3: TGTGCCACCAGCAGAGATCAGGCCGGGGAGCTGTTTTTT. Translating it yields CATSRDQAGELFF. Using reference TRBV15 and TRBJ2-2 for the parts outside the CDR3, the full variable domain is DAMVIQNPRYQVTQFGKPVTLSCSQTLNHNVMYWYQQKSSQAPKLLFHYYDKDFNNEADTPDNFQSRRPNTSFCFLDIRSPGLGDTAMYLCATSRDQAGELFFGEGSRLTVL.

This chain links TRBV4-1 with TRBJ1-2; D may be TRBD1 (5 bases). CDR1 MGHRA and CDR2 YSYEKL come from the germline V gene. The CDR3 runs to 15 residues. Trimming left V 1 base short and J 4 bases short, with 13 bases between. This chain's CDR3 is CASSQGQLARYGYTF. The CDR3 coding sequence is TGCGCCAGCAGCCAAGGACAGTTAGCTCGCTATGGCTACACCTTC.

The chain couples TRBV12-3 or TRBV12-4 to TRBJ1-6, with D perhaps matching TRBD1 (5 bases). The V end was cut by 6 bases, the J end by 8 bases, with 11 bases between. The CDR3 has 13 residues. The CDR3 nucleotides are TGTGCCAGCAGCCTCCAGGGTTATTCACCCCTCCACTTT. It is translated as CASSLQGYSPLHF.

This chain uses TRBV6-5 with TRBJ2-3; TRBD1 matches at 7 bases. Trimming cost V 4 bases and J 2 bases; bases outside gene matches: 3. CDR3 length: 14 amino acids. Germline CDR1 is MNHEY and CDR2 is SVGAGI. DNA of the CDR3: TGTGCCAGCAGTTGGGGACAGAACACAGATACGCAGTATTTT. Protein product: CASSWGQNTDTQYF.

The chain combines TRBV7-2 with TRBJ2-7; 15 nucleotides align to TRBD2. CDR3 size: 18 residues. The trim removed 2 bases at V and 4 bases at J, leaving 9 bases unmatched. Germline values: CDR1 SGHTA, CDR2 FQGNSA. CDR3 in DNA: TGTGCCAGCAGCTTATTAGGACTAGCGGGAGGGCTACTGTACGAGCAGTACTTC. It is translated as CASSLLGLAGGLLYEQYF.

J is TRBJ2-7 and V is TRBV28, with TRBD1 matching 8 bases. CDR3 length: 16 residues. CDR1 MDHEN and CDR2 SYDVKM come from the germline V gene. V shed 7 bases, J shed 1 base, and the junction held 12 bases outside the gene matches. For the CDR3, the DNA is TGTGCCAGCATTAGTCCCCGAGACAGGGGTTCCTACGAGCAGTACTTC. Translated, it gives CASISPRDRGSYEQYF.

The chain employs TRBV11-1 and TRBJ2-7, with TRBD2 matching over 13 bases. The CDR3 loop spans 15 amino acids. Germline CDR1 is SGHAT and CDR2 is FQDESV (reference sequence). Unmatched junction bases numbered 2, after V lost 1 base and J lost 5 bases. The CDR3 DNA reads TGTGCCAGCAGCTTAGAAGGACTAGCGGGAGACGAGCAGTACTTC. Its protein is CASSLEGLAGDEQYF.

CDR3 sequence (DNA): TGTGCCAGCAGTTTAACTCAACCGGGACTAGGGGCGCAGTATTTT. Translated, it gives CASSLTQPGLGAQYF. The chain couples TRBV27 to TRBJ2-3; 8 nucleotides match TRBD2. The CDR3 is 15 residues long. The J segment lost 10 bases and the V segment lost 2 bases, leaving 11 bases of the junction unmatched. Germline V lookup: CDR1 MNHEY, CDR2 SMNVEV (reference sequence).

This sequence joins TRBV11-2 and TRBJ2-7, with TRBD1 matching 10 bases. Germline V lookup: CDR1 SGHAT, CDR2 FQNNGV. Germline trimming cut 5 bases from V and 0 bases from J; bases unmatched to any gene: 4. The CDR3 is 15 amino acids. CDR3 in DNA: TGTGCCAGCAGCGCCCGGGACAGGGGCTCCTACGAGCAGTACTTC. Protein sequence: CASSARDRGSYEQYF.

The chain joins TRBV12-3 or TRBV12-4 to TRBJ2-1; D may be TRBD2 (5 bases). The CDR3 has 13 residues. V shed 4 bases and J shed 9 bases, with 13 bases lying between them. CDR3 nucleotide sequence: TGTGCCAGCAGTTCCCACCCTAGCTCTGAGCAGTTCTTC. This sequence encodes CASSSHPSSEQFF.